This T cell receptor beta chain is drawn from a study of blood T cell repertoires in COVID-19. Recruited during active infection, patients (from Seattle) were subsequently followed longitudinally. The V gene's germline CDR1 is SEHNR and CDR2 FQNEAQ (reference sequence). The J segment lost 4 bases and the V segment lost 4 bases, leaving 12 bases of the junction unmatched. CDR3 length equals 16 residues. The data were produced by immunoSEQ multiplex PCR, yet TCRdb's version contains in-frame clones alone and is incomplete. Of approximately 350,000 clones in the sample, over 70% were seen once. This TCR was sampled from a woman between 45 and 65 years old with COVID-19, enrolled during active disease. J is TRBJ2-5 and V is TRBV7-9, with TRBD2 matching 7 bases. Sequencing used peripheral blood. In nucleotides, the CDR3 is TGTGCCAGCAGCTCCGGGCAGCCCGCGGGGGTAGAGACCCAGTACTTC. Translating gives CASSSGQPAGVETQYF.